These T cell receptor beta chains were read from a single sample in a study of blood T cell repertoires in COVID-19. TCRdb's copy holds only in-frame clones and misses some; the assay was immunoSEQ multiplex PCR. Of more than 450,000 clones in the sample, approximately 86% were seen once. The specimen was PBMCs or T cells enriched from blood (not recorded which). The receptors originated from a woman younger than 35 who had recovered from COVID-19. The CDR3 runs from the conserved cysteine through the conserved F or W. A D gene is named only where the DNA matches it firmly. Clone size, where shown, is once, few, many, or a class for clones that have expanded.

>TRBJ2-7|TRBD1|TRBV11-2|NA
CASSLVDRPYEQYF
TGTGCCAGCAGCTTAGTGGACAGGCCCTACGAGCAGTACTTC
>TRBJ1-1|NA|TRBV2|NA
CASRPGLPTEAFF
TGTGCCAGCAGGCCTGGACTGCCCACTGAAGCTTTCTTT
>TRBJ1-2|NA|TRBV2|NA
CASSLSGQLALGYTF
TGTGCCAGCAGCTTATCAGGACAGCTCGCCCTTGGCTACACCTTC
>TRBJ1-1|NA|TRBV10-2|NA
CASSESRGTEAFF
TGCGCCAGCAGTGAGTCCCGGGGCACTGAAGCTTTCTTT
>TRBJ1-5|NA|TRBV7-2|NA
CASSLDFNQPQHF
TGTGCCAGCAGCTTAGACTTCAATCAGCCCCAGCATTTT
>TRBJ1-2|NA|TRBV27|NA
CASSSGGGYGYTF
TGTGCCAGCAGTTCGGGGGGCGGCTATGGCTACACCTTC
>TRBJ2-7|TRBD1|TRBV30|NA
CAWERQGGEQYF
TGTGCCTGGGAGAGACAGGGGGGCGAGCAGTACTTC
>TRBJ2-7|NA|TRBV3-1/TRBV3-2|once
CASSQDINYEQYF
TGTGCCAGCAGCCAAGATATAAATTACGAGCAGTACTTC
>TRBJ1-2|TRBD1|TRBV7-2|once
CASSSGGQGALGYGYTF
TGTGCCAGCAGCTCAGGGGGACAGGGGGCTTTAGGCTATGGCTACACCTTC
>TRBJ2-5|NA|TRBV5-8|NA
CASNGWSGRSEETQYF
TGTGCCAGCAACGGATGGAGCGGGCGAAGCGAAGAGACCCAGTACTTC
>TRBJ1-2|TRBD1|TRBV7-2|NA
CASSSYGTGAINYGYTF
TGTGCCAGCAGCTCCTACGGGACAGGGGCGATTAACTATGGCTACACCTTC
>TRBJ1-4|TRBD1|TRBV30|NA
CASHLRDRGGRTNEKLFF
TGTGCCTCCCACCTCCGGGACAGGGGCGGGAGGACTAATGAAAAACTGTTTTTT
>TRBJ2-2|NA|TRBV28|NA
CASSPPGGGRGGELFF
TGTGCCAGCAGTCCCCCCGGCGGCGGTCGGGGCGGGGAGCTGTTTTTT
>TRBJ1-1|NA|TRBV10-2|NA
CASSFQDSRAFF
TGCGCCAGCAGTTTTCAGGATTCGAGAGCTTTCTTT
>TRBJ2-3|TRBD2|TRBV7-9|NA
CASSSVVNPLAGGPNTQYF
TGTGCCAGCAGCTCAGTCGTCAACCCACTAGCGGGGGGGCCGAATACGCAGTATTTT
>TRBJ2-7|NA|TRBV5-5|once
CASSSYSSYEQYF
TGTGCCAGCAGCTCCTACAGCTCCTACGAGCAGTACTTC
>TRBJ2-1|TRBD2|TRBV4-2|NA
CASSQEGLAAYNEQFF
TGTGCCAGCAGCCAAGAGGGACTAGCGGCCTACAATGAGCAGTTCTTC
>TRBJ2-2|NA|TRBV5-1|NA
CASTAEGELFF
TGCGCCAGCACCGCCGAGGGGGAGCTGTTTTTT
>TRBJ2-3|NA|TRBV7-9|NA
CASKGGRSTDTQYF
TGTGCCAGCAAAGGGGGAAGGTCGACAGATACGCAGTATTTT
>TRBJ2-5|TRBD2|TRBV28|NA
CASSTTSGGALEETQYF
TGTGCCAGCAGTACGACTAGCGGGGGGGCATTGGAAGAGACCCAGTACTTC
>TRBJ2-1|TRBD2|TRBV12-5|NA
CASGLLGGYSYNEQFF
TGTGCTAGTGGTTTGCTCGGGGGGTATAGCTACAATGAGCAGTTCTTC
>TRBJ2-7|NA|TRBV6-5|NA
CASTGGYEQYF
TGTGCCAGCACAGGGGGGTACGAGCAGTACTTC
>TRBJ1-1|TRBD1|TRBV6-2/TRBV6-3|NA
CASSDRGGLNTEAFF
TGTGCCAGCAGTGACAGGGGTGGCTTGAACACTGAAGCTTTCTTT
>TRBJ1-3|NA|TRBV5-6|NA
CASSSILTGTIYF
TGTGCCAGCAGCTCCATCTTAACAGGCACCATATATTTT
>TRBJ1-5|NA|TRBV21-1|NA
CASSKREQPQHF
TGTGCCAGCAGCAAAAGGGAGCAGCCCCAGCATTTT
>TRBJ1-6|NA|TRBV27|few
CASSRDYNSPLHF
TGTGCCAGCAGCAGGGATTATAATTCACCCCTCCACTTT
>TRBJ2-2|TRBD2|TRBV12-5|NA
CASGPHSGGVTGELFF
TGTGCTAGTGGCCCTCACAGCGGGGGCGTCACCGGGGAGCTGTTTTTT
>TRBJ1-6|NA|TRBV7-2|few
CASSDWQGGGSPLHF
TGTGCCAGCAGCGATTGGCAGGGAGGAGGGTCACCCCTCCACTTT
>TRBJ1-6|TRBD1|TRBV2|NA
CASRQTGDGSPLHF
TGTGCCAGCAGGCAGACAGGGGATGGATCACCCCTCCACTTT
>TRBJ2-7|NA|TRBV5-6|few
CASSLDRGGEQYF
TGTGCCAGCAGCTTGGACAGGGGAGGCGAGCAGTACTTC
>TRBJ1-4|NA|TRBV2|NA
CASSEVAGNEKLFF
TGTGCCAGCAGTGAGGTGGCGGGGAATGAAAAACTGTTTTTT
>TRBJ2-1|TRBD2|TRBV7-9|NA
CASSFLAGGRDEQFF
TGTGCCAGCAGCTTCCTAGCGGGGGGAAGGGATGAGCAGTTCTTC
>TRBJ1-6|TRBD1|TRBV3-1/TRBV3-2|NA
CASSPRDSHSPLHF
TGTGCCAGCAGCCCCCGGGACAGCCATTCACCCCTCCACTTT
>TRBJ2-6|NA|TRBV11-2|NA
CASSQRGGISGANVLTF
TGTGCCAGCAGCCAACGGGGAGGTATCTCTGGGGCCAACGTCCTGACTTTC
>TRBJ2-2|TRBD2|TRBV19|once
CASNSGGRTGELFF
TGTGCCAGTAATAGCGGGGGTCGAACCGGGGAGCTGTTTTTT